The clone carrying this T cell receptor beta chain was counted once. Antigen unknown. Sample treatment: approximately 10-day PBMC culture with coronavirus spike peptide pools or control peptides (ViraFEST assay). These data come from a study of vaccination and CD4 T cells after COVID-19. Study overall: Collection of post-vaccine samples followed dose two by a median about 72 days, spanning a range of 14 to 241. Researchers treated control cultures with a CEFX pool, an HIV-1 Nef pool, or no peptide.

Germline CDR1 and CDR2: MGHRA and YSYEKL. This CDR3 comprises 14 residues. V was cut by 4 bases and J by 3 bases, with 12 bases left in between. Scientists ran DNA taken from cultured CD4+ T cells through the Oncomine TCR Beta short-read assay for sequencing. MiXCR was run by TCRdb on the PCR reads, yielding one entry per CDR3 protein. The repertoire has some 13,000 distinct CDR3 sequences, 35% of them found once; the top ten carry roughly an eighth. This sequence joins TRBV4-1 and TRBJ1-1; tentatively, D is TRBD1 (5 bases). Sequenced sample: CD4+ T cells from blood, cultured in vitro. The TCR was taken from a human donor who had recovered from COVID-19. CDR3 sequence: CASSRPTGDTEAFF. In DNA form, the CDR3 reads TGCGCCAGCAGCCGGCCGACGGGGGACACTGAAGCTTTCTTT.